This passage covers 14 T cell receptor beta chains from one sample sequenced in a study of T-cell reconstitution after alpha-beta-depleted transplantation in children. This sample's TCRbeta library carried unique molecular identifier barcodes. TCRdb independently ran MiXCR on the PCR reads; one entry per CDR3 protein. The sample records some 520,000 distinct CDR3 sequences, over 25% being singletons. Material: PBMCs from the stem cell graft donor, obtained from the stem cell graft. These TCRs come from a human donor who donated a stem cell graft to a child with aplastic anemia.

This clonotype was counted between two and nine times. The CDR3 protein is CAISESRGVGEETQYF. The DNA for the CDR3 is TGTGCCATCAGTGAGTCTCGGGGAGTCGGCGAAGAGACCCAGTACTTC. The chain links TRBV10-3 to TRBJ2-5, with a tentative D call TRBD2 (5 bases). Trimming took 0 bases from V and 3 from J, leaving 14 bases between them. The germline gives CDR1 ENHRY, CDR2 SYGVKD. The CDR3 is made up of 16 amino acids.

This chain connects TRBV29-1 to TRBJ1-3; possible D gene TRBD1, 6 bases. V lost 5 bases, J lost 0 bases, and 11 bases lay in between. Germline V gives CDR1 SQVTM, CDR2 ANQGSEA. The CDR3 extends over 14 amino acids. CDR3 residues: CSVIQGTSGNTIYF. CDR3 DNA: TGCAGCGTTATACAGGGTACCTCTGGAAACACCATATATTTT.

The chain carries TRBV29-1 and TRBJ2-1; TRBD1 matches 8 bases. V was clipped by 1 base and J by 4 bases; unmatched bases: 3. CDR1 SQVTM and CDR2 ANQGSEA come from the germline V gene. There are 14 residues in the CDR3. For the CDR3, the DNA is TGCAGCGTTGAAGTTGGACAGGGATACAATGAGCAGTTCTTC. Protein sequence: CSVEVGQGYNEQFF.

The sample holds many counts of this clonotype. The chain has TRBV20-1 and TRBJ2-2; D unclear. The ends were cut back, 2 bases at V and 1 base at J, with 5 bases in the middle. The CDR3 covers 13 residues. Germline loops: CDR1 DFQATT, CDR2 SNEGSKA (reference sequence). The DNA of the CDR3 is TGCAGTGCTAGAAGGGAGAACACCGGGGAGCTGTTTTTT. This encodes CSARRENTGELFF.

This clonotype was seen more than once but under ten times. This chain uses TRBV29-1 with TRBJ2-1; TRBD2 matches 13 bases. This CDR3 is 16 amino acids long. V trimming: 6 bases; J trimming: 2 bases; junction bases outside the gene matches: 7. From germline, CDR1 is SQVTM and CDR2 ANQGSEA. The CDR3 DNA reads as TGCAGCGTGCGGACTAGCGGGAGTCAGGCCTACAATGAGCAGTTCTTC. This encodes CSVRTSGSQAYNEQFF.

This clonotype was found a few times. V is TRBV6-5 and J is TRBJ2-3; the D gene is possibly TRBD2 (7 bases). V dropped 7 bases and J dropped 5 bases, with 16 bases sitting between them. The CDR3 extends over 14 amino acids. Germline CDR1 and CDR2: MNHEY and SVGAGI. CDR3 loop: CASTYRGALDTQYF. For the CDR3, the DNA is TGTGCCAGCACCTACCGGGGGGCCTTAGATACGCAGTATTTT.

This clonotype was found many times. The chain carries TRBV25-1 and TRBJ2-7; no definite D call. CDR3 length: 15 residues. The germline V gene encodes CDR1 MGHDK and CDR2 SYGVNS. V dropped 3 bases and J dropped 3 bases, with 15 bases sitting between them. DNA for the CDR3: TGTGCCAGCAGTGACTCCCGGTCAGTGCACTACGAGCAGTACTTC. It codes for CASSDSRSVHYEQYF.

This clonotype was seen only a few times. The chain joins TRBV20-1 to TRBJ2-5; 9 positions match TRBD2. The CDR3 is 15 amino acids. V lost 1 base, J lost 5 bases, and 8 bases stayed unmatched. CDR1 is DFQATT, CDR2 SNEGSKA, per germline (reference sequence). CDR3 in amino acids: CSARGASGKLETQYF. Here the CDR3 DNA reads TGCAGTGCTAGAGGGGCTAGCGGGAAGTTGGAGACCCAGTACTTC.

This clonotype has more than one count but fewer than ten. CDR3: CSARETASNYGYTF. The CDR3 DNA reads as TGCAGTGCTAGAGAGACGGCTTCGAACTATGGCTACACCTTC. V is TRBV20-1 and J is TRBJ1-2, with no clear D. Germline V gives CDR1 DFQATT, CDR2 SNEGSKA (reference sequence). The CDR3 runs to 14 residues. Trimming left V 0 bases short and J 2 bases short, with 10 bases between.

A few counts support this clonotype. J is TRBJ1-5 and V is TRBV12-3 or TRBV12-4; 7 nucleotides align to TRBD1. The CDR3 spans 15 residues. Trimming removed 2 bases from V and 4 bases from J; junction bases left unmatched: 5. The CDR3 nucleotides are TGTGCCAGCAGTTTAACGGGACAGTTAAATCAGCCCCAGCATTTT. This encodes CASSLTGQLNQPQHF.

The V gene is TRBV5-1, the J gene TRBJ2-3; D is undetermined. The CDR3 covers 16 residues. V lost 0 bases, J lost 0 bases, and 11 bases lay in between. CDR1 is SGHRS, CDR2 YFSETQ, per germline. The CDR3 sequence is CASSLAPTLSTDTQYF. In DNA form, the CDR3 reads TGCGCCAGCAGCTTGGCACCCACGCTTAGCACAGATACGCAGTATTTT.

The chain is built from TRBV25-1 and TRBJ2-7; TRBD2 matches 7 bases. Germline CDR1 MGHDK, CDR2 SYGVNS. Trimming at V came to 1 base and at J to 2 bases, leaving 5 bases not matched to a gene. The CDR3 is 15 amino acids. CDR3 sequence: CASSEWKREAYEQYF. CDR3 sequence (DNA): TGTGCCAGCAGTGAATGGAAACGGGAGGCCTACGAGCAGTACTTC.

This clonotype was recorded a few times. The J gene is TRBJ2-5, the V gene TRBV29-1; TRBD2 aligns across 12 bases. After removal of 4 bases from V and 4 bases from J, the junction contained 7 bases not matched to a gene. Germline lookup yields CDR1 SQVTM and CDR2 ANQGSEA. This CDR3 is built from 15 residues. The CDR3 bases are TGCAGCGTTGCCAGGGGACTAGCGGGTGGAGAGACCCAGTACTTC. Translated: CSVARGLAGGETQYF.

A few counts support this clonotype. The V and J genes are TRBV29-1 and TRBJ1-1; D is unresolved. CDR1 and CDR2 (germline): SQVTM, ANQGSEA. V was trimmed by 4 bases and J by 4 bases, leaving 7 bases between them. The CDR3 runs to 11 residues. CDR3 DNA: TGCAGCGTTGTCCCAGGCACTGAAGCTTTCTTT. Protein product: CSVVPGTEAFF.